This T cell receptor beta chain was captured by sequencing in a study of shared clonotypes between healthy human individuals. Study conclusions and caveats: Measured sharing among donors was expected to vary with sequencing depth. Sharing across four donors was seen in 4.5% to 5.5% of naive CD4 clonotypes.

Regarding this clone: Its target is not known.

It was CD45RO-negative cells, positively selected for CCR7, that made up naive CD8 cells, with terminally differentiated effector memory CD45RA+ cells excluded. The V segment lost 5 bases and the J segment 1 base; nucleotides outside the gene matches: 9. This CDR3 has 16 amino acids. Germline CDR1 reads SEHNR; CDR2 reads FQNEAQ (reference sequence). Generated by immunoSEQ multiplex PCR, the TCRdb table keeps only in-frame clones and is missing some. The sample lists some 2,100,000 clones; under 95% were seen once. Sequenced: naive CD8+ T cells from PBMCs. The sequence was collected from a man aged 18 to 30 in good health. Some clones in this sample may be carry-over from other donors' samples. The chain recombines TRBV7-9 with TRBJ2-3, with 7 bases lining up with TRBD2. This chain's CDR3 is CASSRRLADRTDTQYF. CDR3 bases: TGTGCCAGCAGCCGCCGCCTAGCGGACCGCACAGATACGCAGTATTTT.